What follows describes a single T cell receptor beta chain. The antigen remains unidentified. The sample comes from a study of T cell responses to AZD1222 COVID-19 vaccine. Study results and caveats: In all cases, repertoires were sampled only after the peak T cell response. Spike-specific TCR breadth and depth went up after people got two AZD1222 doses. Nearly half of spike-specific TCRs reportedly target variant regions that are unmutated in the B.1.351 and B.1.1.7 variants.

Germline V gene lookup returns CDR1 MGHRA and CDR2 YSYEKL. CDR3 length: 14 amino acids. Trimming took 2 bases from V and 4 from J, leaving 9 bases between them. The table came from immunoSEQ multiplex PCR; TCRdb's copy has only in-frame clones and leaves some out. The table includes roughly 110,000 clones, 87% detected once. This TCR came from an adult who received the AZD1222 COVID-19 vaccine. The chain joins TRBV4-1 to TRBJ2-1; D is possibly TRBD2 (5 bases). This specimen was peripheral blood, taken 28 days after the second AZD1222 dose. CDR3 loop: CASSQPGDYNEQFF. CDR3 DNA: TGCGCCAGCAGCCAACCCGGGGATTACAATGAGCAGTTCTTC.